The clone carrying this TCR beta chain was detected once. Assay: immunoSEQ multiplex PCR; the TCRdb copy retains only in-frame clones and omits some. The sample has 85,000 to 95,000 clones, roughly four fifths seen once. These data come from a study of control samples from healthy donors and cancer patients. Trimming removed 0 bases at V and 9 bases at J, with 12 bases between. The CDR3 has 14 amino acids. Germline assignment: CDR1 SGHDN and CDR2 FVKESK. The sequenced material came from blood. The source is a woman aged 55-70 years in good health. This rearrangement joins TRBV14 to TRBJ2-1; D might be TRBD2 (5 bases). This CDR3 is CASSQDIGRGEQFF. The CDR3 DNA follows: TGTGCCAGCAGCCAAGATATCGGTCGGGGTGAGCAGTTCTTC.